This T cell receptor (beta chain) was sequenced during a study of T cells after yellow fever vaccination. The CDR3 totals 17 residues. Trimming stripped 2 bases from V and 0 bases from J, with 12 bases between. The V gene's germline CDR1 is SGHRS and CDR2 YFSETQ. This clonotype was counted a few times. TCRdb ran MiXCR on the 5' RACE reads and lists one entry per CDR3 protein. The table shows some 320,000 distinct CDR3 sequences, with around 10% occurring only once. The sequence came from a man aged 18 to 30 who received the YFV17D yellow fever vaccine. The sample here was CD4+ T cells sorted from PBMCs, taken 5 days after the yellow fever booster vaccination. The chain is built from TRBV5-1 and TRBJ2-6; possible D gene TRBD2, 6 bases. The CDR3 sequence: CASSFSGGPSGANVLTF. CDR3 in DNA: TGCGCCAGCAGCTTTAGCGGCGGACCCTCTGGGGCCAACGTCCTGACTTTC.